This TCR beta chain was captured in a study of yellow fever vaccine responses in identical twins. Whole-study results and caveats: Twins' vaccine T cell response reportedly gave the appearance of partial convergence and partial personalization.

A word on this clonotype: Its antigen is not known.

In germline, CDR1 is MNHEY, CDR2 SVGEGT. This CDR3 comprises 14 residues. The germline V and J ends were trimmed by 6 bases and 8 bases, with 19 bases remaining between them. TCRdb independently ran MiXCR on the RT-PCR reads; one entry per CDR3 protein. The sample consists of about 18,000 distinct CDR3 sequences, approximately 63% of them appearing once. V and J are TRBV6-2 or TRBV6-3 and TRBJ1-2; D remains ambiguous. The sequence derives from a young woman who received the yellow fever vaccine. Sequences were derived from T cells from blood (PBMCs), unsorted or a sorted subset (not recorded which), sampled before or after yellow fever vaccination (not recorded which). The CDR3 DNA reads TGTGCCAGCAGCCCTACCGGGGAGCCTCGGGGCTACACCTTC. Amino acids: CASSPTGEPRGYTF.